The 14 T cell receptor beta chains given below trace back to one sample, sequenced in a study of blood T cell repertoires in COVID-19 (dated by TCRdb to about 2020). The protocol used for the library was the immunoSEQ multiplex PCR assay. The source is immuneACCESS, and TCRdb retained only in-frame sequences with V and J called. Part of the clones is not carried over; for the studies checked, unresolved V genes explain less than half of this, and the remainder is unexplained. In all, the sample holds some 57,000 clones, and roughly 88% of those were seen once. Of the sample, around 25% falls within the top ten clones. The sample consisted of peripheral blood. The receptors derive from a woman of 80 years or more with acute or convalescent COVID-19.

The chain uses TRBV27 and TRBJ1-5; 7 positions agree with TRBD1. Germline CDR1 reads MNHEY; CDR2 reads SMNVEV (reference sequence). The CDR3 length is 15 residues. V dropped 6 bases and J dropped 3; count of bases not matched to a gene: 8. In DNA, the CDR3 is TGTGCCAGCAGACTAGGGACAGCCTACAATCAGCCCCAGCATTTT. Translating it yields CASRLGTAYNQPQHF.

This rearrangement joins TRBV9 to TRBJ2-2; TRBD1 aligns across 8 bases. CDR1 and CDR2 from the germline V gene are SGDLS and YYNGEE. The CDR3 spans 17 residues. Trimming at V came to 1 base and at J to 4 bases, leaving 9 bases not matched to a gene. CDR3 region: CASSVRRPGTGTGELFF. The DNA for the CDR3 is TGTGCCAGCAGCGTACGACGTCCCGGGACAGGCACCGGGGAGCTGTTTTTT.

This chain links TRBV7-3 with TRBJ2-7; 11 bases are shared with TRBD1. J gave up 1 base and V 4 bases, and 6 bases lay outside the gene matches. The CDR3 contains 16 residues. The germline V gene encodes CDR1 SGHTA and CDR2 FQGTGA. CDR3 nucleotides: TGTGCCAGCAGCTCCCGGGACAGGGGGGCATCCTACGAGCAGTACTTC. Translating it yields CASSSRDRGASYEQYF.

The rearrangement uses TRBV15 and TRBJ1-1; D remains unclear. The V gene lost 0 bases and the J gene lost 1 base, with 12 bases spanning the gap. The germline V gene has CDR1 LNHNV and CDR2 YYDKDF (reference sequence). CDR3 length: 16 amino acids. CDR3 sequence reads: CATSRDFNAGNTEAFF. CDR3 DNA: TGTGCCACCAGCAGAGATTTTAATGCGGGGAACACTGAAGCTTTCTTT.

This clone was seen a handful of times. The rearrangement uses TRBV5-1 and TRBJ1-4, with D maybe TRBD1 (6 bases). Germline values: CDR1 SGHRS, CDR2 YFSETQ. The V end was cut by 6 bases, the J end by 0 bases, with 12 bases between. The CDR3 is made up of 15 amino acids. CDR3 sequence (DNA): TGCGCCAGCAAGCCGACAGGCGCAACTAATGAAAAACTGTTTTTT. It is translated as CASKPTGATNEKLFF. Together with reference TRBV5-1 and TRBJ1-4, the CDR3 gives the full variable domain: KAGVTQTPRYLIKTRGQQVTLSCSPISGHRSVSWYQQTPGQGLQFLFEYFSETQRNKGNFPGRFSGRQFSNSRSEMNVSTLELGDSALYLCASKPTGATNEKLFFGSGTQLSVL.

The rearrangement joins TRBV5-1 to TRBJ1-2; 8 positions agree with TRBD1. V dropped 4 bases and J dropped 2; count of bases not matched to a gene: 4. The CDR3 has 14 amino acids. Germline V gene data show CDR1 as SGHRS and CDR2 as YFSETQ. The CDR3 DNA reads TGCGCCAGCAGCCGGACAGGGAGGAACTATGGCTACACCTTC. This codes for CASSRTGRNYGYTF.

The genes are TRBV18 and TRBJ1-6; 7 bases match TRBD1. V was pared by 2 bases and J by 7 bases, with 2 bases of the junction left unmatched. This CDR3 contains 14 residues. Germline CDR1 is KGHSH and CDR2 is LQKENI. The DNA of the CDR3 is TGTGCCAGCTCACCAACGGGACAGAATTCACCCCTCCACTTT. Translating gives CASSPTGQNSPLHF.

The rearrangement joins TRBV18 to TRBJ2-3; D is undetermined. The germline V and J ends were trimmed by 0 bases and 5 bases, with 6 bases remaining between them. Germline loops: CDR1 KGHSH, CDR2 LQKENI. This CDR3 has 13 residues. The CDR3 sequence is CASSPPVQDTQYF. Written as DNA, the CDR3 is TGTGCCAGCTCACCACCGGTACAAGATACGCAGTATTTT.

The V and J genes are TRBV10-3 and TRBJ2-3, with D hard to call. The CDR3 runs to 16 residues. V lost 0 bases, J lost 0 bases, and 10 bases lay in between. The germline gives CDR1 ENHRY, CDR2 SYGVKD. The CDR3 DNA reads as TGTGCCATCAGTGAGTCGGGCAGACCAAGCACAGATACGCAGTATTTT. It codes for CAISESGRPSTDTQYF.

The genes are TRBV7-2 and TRBJ1-5, with a tentative D call TRBD1 (5 bases). The V end was cut by 1 base, the J end by 6 bases, with 10 bases between. The CDR3 loop spans 14 amino acids. Germline V gives CDR1 SGHTA, CDR2 FQGNSA. The CDR3 sequence is CASSLVGRGQPQHF. CDR3 sequence (DNA): TGTGCCAGCAGCTTAGTAGGGAGGGGTCAGCCCCAGCATTTT.

The V call is TRBV2, the J call TRBJ1-6, with D unclear. With 2 bases removed from V and 7 bases from J, the gap between germline ends came to 9 bases. CDR1 is SNHLY, CDR2 FYNNEI, per germline. The CDR3 extends over 14 amino acids. The CDR3 loop reads CASSESGRNSPLHF. CDR3 nucleotides: TGTGCCAGCAGTGAATCGGGGAGAAATTCACCCCTCCACTTT. The entire variable domain, with the rest obtained from reference TRBV2 and TRBJ1-6, is as follows: EPEVTQTPSHQVTQMGQEVILRCVPISNHLYFYWYRQILGQKVEFLVSFYNNEISEKSEIFDDQFSVERPDGSNFTLKIRSTKLEDSAMYFCASSESGRNSPLHFGNGTRLTVT.

The chain is built from TRBV24-1 and TRBJ2-3; a possible D gene is TRBD1 (5 bases). CDR1 and CDR2 from the germline V gene are KGHDR and SFDVKD. The CDR3 is made up of 17 amino acids. V gave up 4 bases and J gave up 2 bases, with 18 bases separating them. CDR3 amino acids: CATSDRDSPKNTDTQYF. The CDR3 coding sequence is TGTGCCACCAGTGACCGTGACAGCCCAAAAAACACAGATACGCAGTATTTT.

This chain links TRBV5-6 with TRBJ2-1; tentative D call: TRBD2 (5 bases). CDR1 and CDR2 (germline): SGHDT, YYEEEE. Trimming took off 0 bases at V and 0 bases at J, with 7 bases between the two ends. This CDR3 is 15 amino acids long. The CDR3 region has the DNA TGTGCCAGCAGCTTGGTCGGGGTCTCCTACAATGAGCAGTTCTTC. This codes for CASSLVGVSYNEQFF.

This chain links TRBV10-3 with TRBJ2-1, with 10 bases matching TRBD2. Unmatched junction bases numbered 11, after V lost 3 bases and J lost 6 bases. This CDR3 contains 17 residues. Germline lookup yields CDR1 ENHRY and CDR2 SYGVKD. The CDR3 loop reads CAISEGPSGGVLNEQFF. CDR3 sequence (DNA): TGTGCCATCAGTGAAGGTCCTAGCGGGGGCGTGCTCAATGAGCAGTTCTTC.